Presented here are 28 T cell receptor beta chains from one specimen sequenced in a study of glioma-infiltrating T cells. The iRepertoire nested amplicon-rescue multiplex PCR amplified TCR alpha and beta CDR3s from RNA. TCRdb analysed the multiplex PCR reads with MiXCR anew, one entry per CDR3 protein. The sample yields 300,000 to 450,000 distinct CDR3 sequences, 35% to 45% seen once. The specimen sequenced was glioma tissue, nonneoplastic brain tissue, or PBMCs (not recorded which). Every receptor here comes from a human donor with low-grade glioma or glioblastoma, undergoing nonglioma brain surgery, or in good health (not recorded which).

This clonotype was seen only a few times. V and J are TRBV24-1 and TRBJ2-7; D is ambiguous. The germline V gene has CDR1 KGHDR and CDR2 SFDVKD. V was pared by 6 bases and J by 1 base, with 3 bases between. The CDR3 runs 11 residues. For the CDR3, the DNA is TGTGCCACCAGTCAGTCCTACGAGCAGTACTTC. This codes for CATSQSYEQYF.

This clonotype occurred a few times. This rearrangement joins TRBV20-1 to TRBJ2-2; D might be TRBD2 (6 bases). CDR1 DFQATT and CDR2 SNEGSKA come from the germline V gene (reference sequence). Trimming took 0 bases from V and 2 from J, leaving 16 bases between them. The CDR3 totals 17 residues. DNA of the CDR3: TGCAGTGCTAGAGATACGGAGGGAGCCACTAACACCGGGGAGCTGTTTTTT. Residues: CSARDTEGATNTGELFF.

About this clonotype itself: Possible read error: a much larger clone is one base away. Because the CDR3 is missing its conserved closing phenylalanine or tryptophan, this is likely a read error. This sequence joins TRBV20-1 and TRBJ2-5; TRBD2 aligns across 14 bases. The V gene end was trimmed by 1 base and the J gene end by 4 bases; junction bases not matched to a gene: 8. CDR1 DFQATT and CDR2 SNEGSKA come from the germline V gene (reference sequence). This CDR3 spans 17 amino acids. The CDR3: CSARGLAGGPIPETQYC. The CDR3 bases are TGCAGTGCTAGAGGACTAGCGGGAGGGCCGATTCCAGAGACCCAGTACTGC.

This clonotype has only a few counts. The V gene is TRBV6-1, the J gene TRBJ1-3, with D possibly TRBD1 on 5 matching bases. The CDR3 runs 16 residues. Per the germline V gene, CDR1 is MNHNS and CDR2 is SASEGT. Trimming took 2 bases from V and 0 from J, leaving 11 bases between them. The CDR3 is CASSEFWGISGNTIYF. The CDR3 nucleotides read TGTGCCAGCAGTGAATTTTGGGGCATCTCTGGAAACACCATATATTTT.

The gene calls are TRBV5-1 and TRBJ1-1, with D tentatively TRBD1 (6 bases). The germline V gene has CDR1 SGHRS and CDR2 YFSETQ. The CDR3 sequence is 12 residues long. The germline V and J ends were trimmed by 2 bases and 9 bases, with 11 bases remaining between them. CDR3 protein: CASSFNRDQAFF. The CDR3 nucleotides read TGCGCCAGCAGCTTTAACAGGGATCAAGCTTTCTTT. Complete variable domain (other parts from reference TRBV5-1 and TRBJ1-1): KAGVTQTPRYLIKTRGQQVTLSCSPISGHRSVSWYQQTPGQGLQFLFEYFSETQRNKGNFPGRFSGRQFSNSRSEMNVSTLELGDSALYLCASSFNRDQAFFGQGTRLTVV.

This clonotype was seen a few times. V usage is TRBV20-1 and J usage is TRBJ2-1, with 9 bases identical to TRBD2. CDR1 and CDR2 (germline): DFQATT, SNEGSKA (reference sequence). J gave up 2 bases and V 6 bases, and 5 bases lay outside the gene matches. The CDR3 sequence is 14 residues long. CDR3 in amino acids: CSASLAGPYNEQFF. The CDR3 DNA follows: TGCAGTGCCTCGCTAGCGGGGCCCTACAATGAGCAGTTCTTC.

This clonotype was recorded at least ten times. The chain uses TRBV15 and TRBJ2-1; no clear D. Trimming left V 6 bases short and J 0 bases short, with 6 bases between. The V gene's germline CDR1 is LNHNV and CDR2 YYDKDF (reference sequence). The CDR3 spans 13 residues. CDR3 amino acids: CATRGYSYNEQFF. The CDR3 DNA sequence: TGTGCCACCAGGGGCTACTCCTACAATGAGCAGTTCTTC.

This clonotype has more than one count but fewer than ten. The chain links TRBV20-1 to TRBJ2-3; a possible D gene is TRBD1 (5 bases). Trimming cost V 5 bases and J 5 bases, with 14 bases left between them. This CDR3 is 13 amino acids long. Germline-derived CDR1 and CDR2 are DFQATT and SNEGSKA (reference sequence). CDR3 protein: CSAGYRGRDTQYF. The CDR3, as DNA: TGCAGTGCTGGTTATAGGGGCCGAGATACGCAGTATTTT.

A few counts support this clonotype. The V gene is TRBV6-9, the J gene TRBJ2-3; D is undetermined. The germline V and J ends were trimmed by 4 bases and 0 bases, with 14 bases remaining between them. This CDR3 is built from 16 residues. Germline lookup yields CDR1 MNHGY and CDR2 SVAAGI. The DNA of the CDR3 is TGTGCCAGCAGTTCCCTGACGAGCCGTAGCACAGATACGCAGTATTTT. Translating it yields CASSSLTSRSTDTQYF.

This clonotype was counted at least ten times. The junction and the germline gene differ at one end; a read error may be behind it. The chain combines TRBV15 with TRBJ2-5; no clear D gene. Germline values: CDR1 LNHNV, CDR2 YYDKDF (reference sequence). This CDR3 is 15 amino acids long. The CDR3 DNA is TGTGCCACCAGCGGAGACCTTCATTCCAGAGAGACCCAGTACTTC. Its translation: CATSGDLHSRETQYF.

The chain is built from TRBV28 and TRBJ2-1; D is possibly TRBD1 (6 bases). The CDR3 is 16 amino acids. V lost 2 bases and J lost 0, with 11 bases in between. The germline V gene encodes CDR1 MDHEN and CDR2 SYDVKM. The CDR3 nucleotides read TGTGCCAGCAGTTTACGACAGGCTAGCTCCTACAATGAGCAGTTCTTC. Its translation is CASSLRQASSYNEQFF.

This chain connects TRBV2 to TRBJ1-5; no reliable D call. The V gene lost 6 bases and the J gene lost 3 bases, with 9 bases spanning the gap. Germline CDR1 is SNHLY and CDR2 is FYNNEI. The CDR3 loop spans 13 amino acids. The chain's CDR3 is CASRDVNNQPQHF. CDR3 sequence (DNA): TGTGCCAGCAGGGACGTGAACAATCAGCCCCAGCATTTT.

On this clonotype itself: The junction differs from germline at one of its ends, possibly a read error. The V and J genes are TRBV25-1 and TRBJ2-6; D possibly corresponds to TRBD1 (5 bases). Germline assignment: CDR1 MGHDK and CDR2 SYGVNS. CDR3 size: 17 residues. Here the CDR3 DNA reads TGTGCCAGCAGTGAGTTGTCAGGAAACTCTGGGGCCAGCGTCCTGACTTTC. It is translated as CASSELSGNSGASVLTF.

This clonotype was seen a single time. This sequence may be a read error, since a much larger clone differs from it by one base. The V and J genes are TRBV28 and TRBJ2-5; D might be TRBD2 (6 bases). Germline V gene lookup returns CDR1 MDHEN and CDR2 SYDVKM. This CDR3 contains 13 residues. The CDR3, as DNA: TGTGCCGGCAGTTCGGGATCGGAGGGGACCCAGTACTTC. Residues: CAGSSGSEGTQYF.

This chain uses TRBV20-1 with TRBJ2-5, with D possibly being TRBD2 (5 bases). Trimming took off 7 bases at V and 2 bases at J, with 17 bases between the two ends. Germline loops: CDR1 DFQATT, CDR2 SNEGSKA (reference sequence). The CDR3 runs to 14 residues. The CDR3 loop is CSVNRGNPQETQYF. The CDR3 DNA sequence: TGCAGTGTTAACCGAGGGAATCCTCAAGAGACCCAGTACTTC.

With regard to this clonotype: A junction end diverges from the germline sequence, so it may reflect a read error. The chain joins TRBV4-3 to TRBJ2-3, with D perhaps being TRBD1 or TRBD2 (6 bases each). This CDR3 has 16 residues. Per germline, CDR1 LGHNA and CDR2 YSLEER. Here the CDR3 reads CAGSPGAGYQPDTQYF. Here the CDR3 DNA reads TGCGCCGGCAGCCCGGGGGCCGGCTACCAACCAGATACGCAGTATTTT.

With respect to this clonotype: With a much larger clone just one base away, this may be a read error. The chain employs TRBV28 and TRBJ1-6, with D uncertain. V was cut by 4 bases and J by 10 bases, with 20 bases left in between. CDR1 MDHEN and CDR2 SYDVKM come from the germline V gene. The CDR3 is 16 residues long. The CDR3 DNA is TGTGCCAGCAGTTCCTCGAGGGAGTTCATCCTATCACCCCTCCACTTT. The encoded protein is CASSSSREFILSPLHF.

Comment on this clonotype: This could be a read error, since a much larger clone is one nucleotide away. Here the CDR3 DNA reads TGTGCCAGCATTAAGGGACCCCCCGTGTCGACTAAGGGCTACACCTTC. Amino acid sequence: CASIKGPPVSTKGYTF. This chain uses TRBV6-9 with TRBJ1-2, with D tentatively TRBD1 (5 bases). V was cut by 7 bases and J by 8 bases, with 26 bases left in between. Germline V CDR1 and CDR2: MNHGY, SVAAGI. The CDR3 spans 16 residues.

To note about this clonotype: A much larger clone differs by one base, so this may be a read error. The CDR3 loop reads CATSREGQDQGQPQHF. Written as DNA, the CDR3 is TGTGCCACCAGCAGAGAGGGACAAGATCAAGGACAGCCCCAGCATTTT. V gene TRBV15 combines with J gene TRBJ1-5; maybe TRBD1 (6 bases). Trimming stripped 0 bases from V and 7 bases from J, with 16 bases between. The CDR3 spans 16 residues. From germline, CDR1 is LNHNV and CDR2 YYDKDF (reference sequence).

The chain is built from TRBV7-3 and TRBJ2-1, with TRBD1 matching over 10 bases. With 3 bases clipped from V and 4 bases from J, the junction kept 9 bases outside the gene matches. The CDR3 is 17 residues long. Germline V CDR1 and CDR2: SGHTA, FQGTGA. CDR3 region: CASSFKTGQGGYNEQFF. CDR3 DNA: TGTGCCAGCAGCTTTAAAACCGGACAGGGGGGGTACAATGAGCAGTTCTTC. Full variable domain (outside the CDR3, taken from reference TRBV7-3 and TRBJ2-1): GAGVSQTPSNKVTEKGKYVELRCDPISGHTALYWYRQSLGQGPEFLIYFQGTGAADDSGLPNDRFFAVRPEGSVSTLKIQRTERGDSAVYLCASSFKTGQGGYNEQFFGPGTRLTVL.

Worth noting for this clonotype: This may stem from a read error, because a much larger clone lies one nucleotide away. Without the conserved terminal phenylalanine or tryptophan, this CDR3 likely stems from a read error. The chain combines TRBV20-1 with TRBJ2-7, with D hard to call. There are 12 residues in the CDR3. The ends were cut back, 0 bases at V and 1 base at J, with 4 bases in the middle. The germline gives CDR1 DFQATT, CDR2 SNEGSKA (reference sequence). CDR3 nucleotide sequence: TGCAGTGCTAGAGACTTATCCTACGAGCAGTACATC. Its protein is CSARDLSYEQYI.

This chain links TRBV30 with TRBJ2-7, with TRBD1 as a possible D gene (6 bases). Trimming removed 7 bases at V and 2 bases at J, with 21 bases between. Germline lookup yields CDR1 GTSNPN and CDR2 SVGIG (reference sequence). The CDR3 has 15 residues. The DNA of the CDR3 is TGTGCCTCCTCAGTCGATCATGGGGGCCCCTACGAGCAGTACTTC. Protein: CASSVDHGGPYEQYF.

V is TRBV24-1 and J is TRBJ2-5; tentatively, D is TRBD2 (6 bases). The CDR3 spans 15 residues. Trimming removed 5 bases at V and 5 bases at J, with 17 bases between. Germline CDR1 is KGHDR and CDR2 is SFDVKD. The CDR3 DNA sequence: TGTGCCACCAGTGGCTTTGGGGAGGCAGGGGAGACCCAGTACTTC. It specifies CATSGFGEAGETQYF.

This clonotype has just a few counts. The gene calls are TRBV6-1 and TRBJ1-5, with 8 bases fitting TRBD1. The germline CDR1 and CDR2 sequences are MNHNS and SASEGT. The CDR3 totals 15 residues. The trim removed 2 bases at V and 4 bases at J, leaving 4 bases unmatched. In DNA form, the CDR3 reads TGTGCCAGCAGTGAACCGACAGGGGTAAATCAGCCCCAGCATTTT. Protein: CASSEPTGVNQPQHF.

This clonotype has ten or more counts. J is TRBJ2-7 and V is TRBV15, with unresolved D. The ends were cut back, 5 bases at V and 3 bases at J, with 11 bases in the middle. Looked up from germline, CDR1 is LNHNV and CDR2 is YYDKDF (reference sequence). This CDR3 spans 13 amino acids. This CDR3 is CATSDKHGYEQYF. The CDR3 nucleotides are TGTGCCACCAGCGATAAACACGGCTACGAGCAGTACTTC.

As to this clonotype: Germline is not matched at one junction end, which may reflect a read error. This sequence joins TRBV14 and TRBJ1-3; D not certain. CDR3 size: 15 residues. Germline CDR1 SGHDN, CDR2 FVKESK. The CDR3 DNA reads TGTGCCAGCAGCCAAGTCCGGCGCTCTGGAGACACCATATATTTT. Protein sequence: CASSQVRRSGDTIYF.

The genes are TRBV25-1 and TRBJ2-1; no clear D gene. This CDR3 has 13 amino acids. In germline, CDR1 is MGHDK, CDR2 SYGVNS. Trimming cost V 5 bases and J 10 bases, with 15 bases left between them. The CDR3 DNA sequence: TGTGCCAGCAGTTTGGGTTCAACCTACGAGCAGTTCTTC. Its protein product is CASSLGSTYEQFF.

This clonotype has at least ten counts. This chain joins TRBV20-1 and TRBJ2-1, with 9 nucleotides matching TRBD1. J gave up 6 bases and V 0 bases, and 6 bases lay outside the gene matches. The CDR3 totals 15 residues. Germline lookup yields CDR1 DFQATT and CDR2 SNEGSKA (reference sequence). The DNA for the CDR3 is TGCAGTGCTAGAGACCCGGGACAGGGAGTCAATGAGCAGTTCTTC. Its translation is CSARDPGQGVNEQFF.